These 11 T cell receptor beta chains were all obtained from the same sample, sequenced in a study of blood T cell repertoires in COVID-19. Repertoires were generated with immunoSEQ multiplex PCR, while TCRdb's copy carries only in-frame clones and drops some. The table includes around 150,000 clones, under 90% detected once. The sample consisted of peripheral blood. These receptors came from a woman older than 75 in a cohort sampled during active or convalescent COVID-19.

The chain is built from TRBV30 and TRBJ1-6; D unclear. Between the trimmed V and J ends, which lost 3 bases and 7 bases, there was a span of 4 bases. The CDR3 contains 11 residues. The V gene's germline CDR1 is GTSNPN and CDR2 SVGIG (reference sequence). The CDR3 coding sequence is TGTGCCTGGAGGAGGAATTCACCCCTCCACTTT. Encoded protein: CAWRRNSPLHF.

This chain connects TRBV5-1 to TRBJ2-6; 8 bases agree with TRBD1. The germline gives CDR1 SGHRS, CDR2 YFSETQ. The CDR3 contains 16 residues. V lost 4 bases, J lost 2 bases, and 5 bases stayed unmatched. The DNA for the CDR3 is TGCGCCAGCAGCGATAAGACAGGGGCTGGGGCCAACGTCCTGACTTTC. It yields the protein CASSDKTGAGANVLTF.

The chain has TRBV7-3 and TRBJ1-1; 8 bases match TRBD1. Unmatched junction bases numbered 2, after V lost 4 bases and J lost 4 bases. This CDR3 region has 13 residues. Per the germline V gene, CDR1 is SGHTA and CDR2 is FQGTGA. CDR3 region: CASSSDRGTEAFF. The CDR3 DNA follows: TGTGCCAGCAGCTCAGACAGGGGCACTGAAGCTTTCTTT.

The CDR3 loop reads CASSPGQGEKETQYF. CDR3 DNA: TGTGCCAGCAGTCCAGGACAGGGGGAAAAAGAGACCCAGTACTTC. This rearrangement joins TRBV28 to TRBJ2-5; 10 positions agree with TRBD1. The CDR3 is 15 residues long. V gave up 5 bases and J gave up 3 bases; unmatched junction bases: 6. Germline CDR1 and CDR2: MDHEN and SYDVKM.

V gene TRBV9 combines with J gene TRBJ2-2; tentatively, D is TRBD1 (6 bases). The germline CDR1 and CDR2 sequences are SGDLS and YYNGEE. V was clipped by 7 bases and J by 8 bases, with 9 bases between them. The CDR3 is 11 residues long. In DNA form, the CDR3 reads TGTGCCAGCGGGGACAATGGGGAGCTGTTTTTT. It translates to CASGDNGELFF.

The chain employs TRBV7-2 and TRBJ2-1, with D perhaps TRBD2 (5 bases). V was clipped by 2 bases and J by 8 bases, with 13 bases between them. The CDR3 is made up of 14 amino acids. Germline assignment: CDR1 SGHTA and CDR2 FQGNSA. The CDR3 reads CASSLSTAGYEQFF. The CDR3 region has the DNA TGTGCCAGCAGCTTATCTACCGCGGGCTATGAGCAGTTCTTC.

This chain uses TRBV28 with TRBJ2-1; D gene unclear. The CDR3 has 12 amino acids. V was shortened by 1 base and J by 4 bases, with 2 bases between the two germline ends. Per germline, CDR1 MDHEN and CDR2 SYDVKM. This CDR3 reads CASSLLYNEQFF. The CDR3 DNA reads TGTGCCAGCAGTTTATTATACAATGAGCAGTTCTTC.

The chain employs TRBV5-6 and TRBJ1-3; TRBD1 is a possible D gene (5 bases). Trimming removed 3 bases at V and 4 bases at J, with 8 bases between. The CDR3 has 13 residues. In germline, CDR1 is SGHDT, CDR2 YYEEEE. Written as DNA, the CDR3 is TGTGCCAGCAGCTGGACAAGCGGAAACACCATATATTTT. Translated, it gives CASSWTSGNTIYF.

V gene TRBV3-1 (or the pseudogene TRBV3-2) combines with J gene TRBJ2-5, with TRBD2 identical over 9 bases. CDR3 length: 17 amino acids. Germline CDR1 reads LGHDT; CDR2 reads YNNKEL (reference sequence). J was trimmed by 1 base and V by 2 bases; bases with no gene match: 8. The CDR3 DNA follows: TGTGCCAGCAGCCAATTGATAGCGGGGGCCTTCCAAGAGACCCAGTACTTC. Its protein product is CASSQLIAGAFQETQYF.

The chain joins TRBV7-2 to TRBJ2-5; 7 bases line up with TRBD1. The CDR3 covers 14 residues. Germline V CDR1 and CDR2: SGHTA, FQGNSA. V lost 5 bases, J lost 3 bases, and 6 bases stayed unmatched. The CDR3 coding sequence is TGTGCCAGCAGCCCAAAGGGACAGAAAGAGACCCAGTACTTC. Protein sequence: CASSPKGQKETQYF.

The J gene is TRBJ2-5, the V gene TRBV10-3; 11 bases map to TRBD1. V was pared by 10 bases and J by 5 bases, with 9 bases of the junction left unmatched. There are 14 residues in the CDR3. CDR1 and CDR2 from the germline V gene are ENHRY and SYGVKD. The CDR3 DNA is TGTGCCACCAAGATGGACAGGGGGCAGGAGACCCAGTACTTC. Protein sequence: CATKMDRGQETQYF.